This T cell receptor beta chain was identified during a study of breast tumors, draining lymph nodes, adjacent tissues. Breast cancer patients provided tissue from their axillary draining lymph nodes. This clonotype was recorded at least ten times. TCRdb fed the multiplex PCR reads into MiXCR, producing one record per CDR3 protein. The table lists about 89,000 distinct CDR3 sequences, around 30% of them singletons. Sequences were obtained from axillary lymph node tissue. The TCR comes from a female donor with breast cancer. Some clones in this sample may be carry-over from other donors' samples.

CDR3 protein: CASSRTGGGLYEQYF. The CDR3 DNA is TGTGCCAGCAGCCGGACAGGGGGTGGTTTGTACGAGCAGTACTTC. The rearrangement uses TRBV11-2 and TRBJ2-7; 10 bases fit TRBD1. V lost 5 bases and J lost 4; bases outside the gene matches: 8. Germline V gene lookup returns CDR1 SGHAT and CDR2 FQNNGV. The CDR3 sequence is 15 residues long.